These T cell receptor beta chains were read from a single sample in a study of cytomegalovirus exposure and HLA in healthy donors. TCRdb keeps only in-frame clones here, not all; method: immunoSEQ multiplex PCR. The table includes about 130,000 clones, approximately 80% detected once. Sequencing used PBMCs. These receptor sequences come from a man aged 18 to 29 in good health and CMV-seronegative. Both conserved end residues are part of each CDR3. D genes are given only for firm matches. Some rows mark clone size as missing; the rest say once, few, many or name a class of expanded clone.

CDR3nt | CDR3aa | abundance | j_gene | v_gene | d_gene
TGTGCCAGCAGCCTTACACCAGGGGGCCCACTAGAGACCCAGTACTTC | CASSLTPGGPLETQYF | few | TRBJ2-5 | TRBV11-2 | TRBD1
TGTGCCAGCAGCCCACTAAGACAGGGGAGTAATTCACCCCTCCACTTT | CASSPLRQGSNSPLHF | . | TRBJ1-6 | TRBV6-6 | TRBD1
TGTGCCACCAGCATGGGAGGTTGGAGCAATCAGCCCCAGCATTTT | CATSMGGWSNQPQHF | . | TRBJ1-5 | TRBV15 | .
TGTGCCAGCAGCCAAGATAGCGGGGGGGCCTACAATGAGCAGTTCTTC | CASSQDSGGAYNEQFF | many | TRBJ2-1 | TRBV4-2 | TRBD2
TGCGCCAGCAGTGAGTCGAAAAGGCGGCGGTCCGAGGGAACAGTCCAGAGGTACACCTTC | CASSESKRRRSEGTVQRYTF | few | TRBJ1-2 | TRBV10-2 | .
TGTGCCAGCAGCGCAGGGTGGCGCAATCAGCCCCAGCATTTT | CASSAGWRNQPQHF | . | TRBJ1-5 | TRBV28 | .
TGTGCCAGCAGCCTCTTGGACAGTTATGGCTACACCTTC | CASSLLDSYGYTF | . | TRBJ1-2 | TRBV7-9 | .
TGCGCCAGCAGCCAAAGGGGAGAGGGGGCGACTTTGGGAACTGAAGCTTTCTTT | CASSQRGEGATLGTEAFF | . | TRBJ1-1 | TRBV4-3 | TRBD1
TGTGCCAGCTTCGGGGGACAGGATAGCTATGGCTACACCTTC | CASFGGQDSYGYTF | . | TRBJ1-2 | TRBV28 | TRBD1
TGTGCCAGCAGTTGGACTAGCGGGGGGCGGTGGGAGCAGTTCTTC | CASSWTSGGRWEQFF | . | TRBJ2-1 | TRBV14 | TRBD2